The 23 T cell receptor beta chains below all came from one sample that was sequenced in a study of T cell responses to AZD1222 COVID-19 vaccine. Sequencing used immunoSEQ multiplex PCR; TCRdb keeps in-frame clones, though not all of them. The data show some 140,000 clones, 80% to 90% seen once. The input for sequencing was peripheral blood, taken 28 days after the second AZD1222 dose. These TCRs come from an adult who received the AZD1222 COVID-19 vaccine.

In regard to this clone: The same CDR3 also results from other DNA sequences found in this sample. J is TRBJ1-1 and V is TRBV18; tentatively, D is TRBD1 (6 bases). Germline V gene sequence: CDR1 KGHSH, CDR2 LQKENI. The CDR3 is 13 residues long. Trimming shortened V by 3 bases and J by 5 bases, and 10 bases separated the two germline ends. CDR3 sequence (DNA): TGTGCCAGCTCACCGGGGGCGCGGACTGAAGCTTTCTTT. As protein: CASSPGARTEAFF.

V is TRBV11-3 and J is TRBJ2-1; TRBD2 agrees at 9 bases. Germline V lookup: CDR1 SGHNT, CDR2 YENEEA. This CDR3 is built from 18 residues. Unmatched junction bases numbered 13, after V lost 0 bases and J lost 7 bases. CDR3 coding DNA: TGTGCCAGCAGCTTAGATCAAGGAGGTAGCGGGAGAGGGAATGAGCAGTTCTTC. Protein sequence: CASSLDQGGSGRGNEQFF.

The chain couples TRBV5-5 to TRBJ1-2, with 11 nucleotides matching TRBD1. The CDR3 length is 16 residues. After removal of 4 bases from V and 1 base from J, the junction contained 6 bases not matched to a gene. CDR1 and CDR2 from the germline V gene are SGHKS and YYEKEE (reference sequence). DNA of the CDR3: TGTGCCAGCAGCACGGACAGGGGGCGAGATAACTATGGCTACACCTTC. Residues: CASSTDRGRDNYGYTF.

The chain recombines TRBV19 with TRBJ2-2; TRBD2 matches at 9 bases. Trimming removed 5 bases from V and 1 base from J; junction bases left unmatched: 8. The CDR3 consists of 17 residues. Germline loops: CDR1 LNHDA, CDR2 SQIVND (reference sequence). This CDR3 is CASSVFSGSGNTGELFF. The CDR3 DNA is TGTGCCAGTAGTGTCTTTAGCGGGAGTGGGAACACCGGGGAGCTGTTTTTT.

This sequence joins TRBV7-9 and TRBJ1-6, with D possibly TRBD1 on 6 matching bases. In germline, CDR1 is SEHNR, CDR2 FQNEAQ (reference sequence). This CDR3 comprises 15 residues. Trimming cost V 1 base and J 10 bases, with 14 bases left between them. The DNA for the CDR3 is TGTGCCAGCAGCTTAGTAGGGGGGGCAGACTCACCCCTCCACTTT. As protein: CASSLVGGADSPLHF.

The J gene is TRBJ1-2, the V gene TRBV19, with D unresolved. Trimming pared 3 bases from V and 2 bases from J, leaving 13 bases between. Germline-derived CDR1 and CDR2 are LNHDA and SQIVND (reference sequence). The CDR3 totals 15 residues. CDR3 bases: TGTGCCAGTAGTATCCCCTATCGGCTCAACTATGGCTACACCTTC. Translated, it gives CASSIPYRLNYGYTF.

CDR3 loop: CASRWDRGNEQFF. The CDR3 region has the DNA TGTGCCAGCAGGTGGGACAGGGGTAATGAGCAGTTCTTC. The genes are TRBV2 and TRBJ2-1; 10 nucleotides agree with TRBD1. J was trimmed by 7 bases and V by 6 bases; bases with no gene match: 3. The germline CDR1 and CDR2 sequences are SNHLY and FYNNEI. CDR3 length: 13 amino acids.

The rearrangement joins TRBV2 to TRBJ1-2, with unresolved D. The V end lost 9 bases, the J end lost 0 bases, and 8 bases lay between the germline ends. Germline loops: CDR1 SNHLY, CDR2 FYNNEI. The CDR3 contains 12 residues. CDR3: CASAESNYGYTF. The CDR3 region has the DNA TGTGCCAGTGCAGAATCTAACTATGGCTACACCTTC.

The CDR3 is CASILQASTEAFF. In DNA form, the CDR3 reads TGTGCCAGCATCCTACAGGCTTCCACTGAAGCTTTCTTT. V is TRBV11-2 and J is TRBJ1-1, with D perhaps TRBD1 (5 bases). With 7 bases removed from V and 4 bases from J, the gap between germline ends came to 13 bases. Germline V gene sequence: CDR1 SGHAT, CDR2 FQNNGV. The CDR3 sequence is 13 residues long.

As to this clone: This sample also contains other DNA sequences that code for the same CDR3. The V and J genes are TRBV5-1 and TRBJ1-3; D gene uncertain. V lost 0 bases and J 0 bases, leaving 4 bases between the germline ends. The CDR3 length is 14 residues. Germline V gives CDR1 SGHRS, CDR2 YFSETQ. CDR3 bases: TGCGCCAGCAGCTTGGGCAGCTCTGGAAACACCATATATTTT. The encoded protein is CASSLGSSGNTIYF. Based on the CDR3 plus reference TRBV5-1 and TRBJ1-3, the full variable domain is KAGVTQTPRYLIKTRGQQVTLSCSPISGHRSVSWYQQTPGQGLQFLFEYFSETQRNKGNFPGRFSGRQFSNSRSEMNVSTLELGDSALYLCASSLGSSGNTIYFGEGSWLTVV.

The chain's CDR3 is CASSKAADSNQPQHF. The CDR3, as DNA: TGTGCCAGCAGCAAAGCGGCAGATAGCAATCAGCCCCAGCATTTT. This chain links TRBV21-1 with TRBJ1-5; TRBD1, the table's D call, was not compared with the DNA. TRBV21-1 is tagged as a pseudogene. This CDR3 spans 15 amino acids.

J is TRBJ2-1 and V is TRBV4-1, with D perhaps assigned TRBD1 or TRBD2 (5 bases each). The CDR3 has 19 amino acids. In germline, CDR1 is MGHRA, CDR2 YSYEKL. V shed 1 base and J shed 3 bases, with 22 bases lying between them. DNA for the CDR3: TGCGCCAGCAGCCAAGTAGGGCTCTCGGGGACCCACTTCTACAATGAGCAGTTCTTC. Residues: CASSQVGLSGTHFYNEQFF.

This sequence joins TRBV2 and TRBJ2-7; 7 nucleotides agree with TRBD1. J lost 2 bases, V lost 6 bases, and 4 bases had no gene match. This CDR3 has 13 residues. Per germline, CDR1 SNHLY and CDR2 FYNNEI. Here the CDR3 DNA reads TGTGCCAGCAGCTCGGACAGGACCTACGAGCAGTACTTC. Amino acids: CASSSDRTYEQYF.

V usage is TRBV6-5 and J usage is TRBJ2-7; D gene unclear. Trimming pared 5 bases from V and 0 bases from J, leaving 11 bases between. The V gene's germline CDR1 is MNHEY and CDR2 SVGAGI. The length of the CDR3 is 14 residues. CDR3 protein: CASSRSGYSYEQYF. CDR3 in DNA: TGTGCCAGCAGTAGGAGTGGCTACTCCTACGAGCAGTACTTC.

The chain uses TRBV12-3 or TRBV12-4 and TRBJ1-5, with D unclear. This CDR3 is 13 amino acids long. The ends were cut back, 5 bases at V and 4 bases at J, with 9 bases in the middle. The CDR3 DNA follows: TGTGCCAGCAGTGGGGTGGAGAATCAGCCCCAGCATTTT. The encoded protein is CASSGVENQPQHF.

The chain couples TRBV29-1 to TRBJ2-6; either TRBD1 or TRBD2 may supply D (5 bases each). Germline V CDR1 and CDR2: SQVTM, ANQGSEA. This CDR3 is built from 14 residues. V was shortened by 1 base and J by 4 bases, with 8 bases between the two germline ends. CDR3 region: CSVEGGIGANVLTF. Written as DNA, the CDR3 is TGCAGCGTTGAAGGGGGGATCGGGGCCAACGTCCTGACTTTC. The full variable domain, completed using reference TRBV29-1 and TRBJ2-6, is SAVISQKPSRDICQRGTSLTIQCQVDSQVTMMFWYRQQPGQSLTLIATANQGSEATYESGFVIDKFPISRPNLTFSTLTVSNMSPEDSSIYLCSVEGGIGANVLTFGAGSRLTVL.

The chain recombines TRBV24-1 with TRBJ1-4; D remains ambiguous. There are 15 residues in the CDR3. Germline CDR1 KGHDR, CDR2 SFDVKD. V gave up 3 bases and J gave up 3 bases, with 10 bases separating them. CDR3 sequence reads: CATSDAADPNEKLFF. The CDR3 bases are TGTGCCACCAGTGATGCGGCCGACCCTAATGAAAAACTGTTTTTT.

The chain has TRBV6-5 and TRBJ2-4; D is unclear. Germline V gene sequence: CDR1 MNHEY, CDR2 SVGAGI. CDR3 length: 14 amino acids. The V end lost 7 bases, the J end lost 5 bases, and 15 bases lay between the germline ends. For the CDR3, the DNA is TGTGCCAGCACCGGCCCCCTCCCTCAAAACATTCAGTACTTC. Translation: CASTGPLPQNIQYF.

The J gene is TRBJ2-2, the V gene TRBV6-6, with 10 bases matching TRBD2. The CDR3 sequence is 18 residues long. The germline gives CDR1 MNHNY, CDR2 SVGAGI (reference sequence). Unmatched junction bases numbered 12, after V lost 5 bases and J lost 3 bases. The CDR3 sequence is CASSRGRSSGSYTGELFF. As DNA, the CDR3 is TGTGCCAGCAGTCGCGGGAGATCTAGCGGGAGCTACACCGGGGAGCTGTTTTTT.

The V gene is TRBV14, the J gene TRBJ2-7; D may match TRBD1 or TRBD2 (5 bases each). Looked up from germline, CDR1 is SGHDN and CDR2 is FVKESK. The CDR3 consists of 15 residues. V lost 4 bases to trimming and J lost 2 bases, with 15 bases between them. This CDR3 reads CASSRLGTVPYEQYF. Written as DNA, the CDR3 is TGTGCCAGCAGCCGACTCGGGACCGTTCCCTACGAGCAGTACTTC.

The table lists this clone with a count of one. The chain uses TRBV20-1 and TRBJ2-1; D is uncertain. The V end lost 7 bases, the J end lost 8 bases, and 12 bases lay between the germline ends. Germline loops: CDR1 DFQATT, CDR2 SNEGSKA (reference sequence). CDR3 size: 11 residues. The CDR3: CSVRSGHEQFF. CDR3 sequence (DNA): TGCAGTGTTCGCTCCGGCCATGAGCAGTTCTTC.

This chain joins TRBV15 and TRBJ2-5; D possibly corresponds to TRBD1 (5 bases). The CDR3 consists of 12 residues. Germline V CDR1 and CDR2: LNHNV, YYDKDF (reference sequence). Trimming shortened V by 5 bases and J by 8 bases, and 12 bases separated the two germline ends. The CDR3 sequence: CATSGALTTQYF. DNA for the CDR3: TGTGCCACCAGCGGGGCCCTCACAACCCAGTACTTC.

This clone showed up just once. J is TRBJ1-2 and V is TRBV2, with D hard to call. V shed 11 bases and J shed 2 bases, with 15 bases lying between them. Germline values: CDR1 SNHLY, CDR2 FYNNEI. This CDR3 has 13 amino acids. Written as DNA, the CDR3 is TGTGCCGGTCAAGGGCGGGGAAACTATGGCTACACCTTC. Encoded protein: CAGQGRGNYGYTF.